The entry below describes one T cell receptor (beta chain). The antigen is undetermined. After removal of 2 bases from V and 10 bases from J, the junction contained 8 bases not matched to a gene. This CDR3 contains 14 residues. Germline V CDR1 and CDR2: MGHRA, YSYEKL. These data belong to a study of T cell responses to AZD1222 COVID-19 vaccine. The overall study: The study pooled second doses at about 4 or about 12 weeks. The study, taken as a whole, reports: In a largely white British group with more females than males, clonal diversity was possibly underestimated. Sampled repertoires all dated from after the peak T cell response.

Libraries were prepared by immunoSEQ multiplex PCR; TCRdb keeps only in-frame clonotypes and omits some of them. The sample contains some 120,000 clones, 75% to 90% of which appear only once. Sequenced material: peripheral blood, taken on day 0 of AZD1222 vaccination. This sequence was found in an adult in good health. The chain carries TRBV4-1 and TRBJ2-4, with 7 bases identical to TRBD2. CDR3 protein: CASSQLGGRTIQYF. CDR3 sequence (DNA): TGCGCCAGCAGCCAACTGGGAGGGCGGACTATTCAGTACTTC.